What follows are 13 T cell receptor beta chains derived from one specimen sequenced in a study of OX40 agonist ivuxolimab in advanced cancers. Method: immunoSEQ multiplex PCR; TCRdb's copy keeps in-frame clones and lacks some. This sample has fewer than 70,000 clones, with about nine tenths found just once. The sample was CD4+ or CD8+ T cells sorted from blood, taken in a trial of the OX40 agonist ivuxolimab. The receptors were gathered from an adult with an advanced solid tumor such as melanoma, head and neck, liver or kidney cancer.

Concerning this clone: The junction does not match germline at one end; this may be a read error. In nucleotides, the CDR3 is TGTGCCAGCAGCTCGACAGGATCCACCGGGGAGCTGTTTTTT. This translates into CASSSTGSTGELFF. The gene calls are TRBV5-1 and TRBJ2-2; D is possibly TRBD1 (6 bases). CDR3 length equals 14 residues. Germline CDR1 and CDR2: SGHRS and YFSETQ.

This rearrangement joins TRBV20-1 to TRBJ1-2; D remains ambiguous. Germline values: CDR1 DFQATT, CDR2 SNEGSKA (reference sequence). V dropped 0 bases and J dropped 11 bases, with 10 bases sitting between them. The CDR3 sequence is 11 residues long. The CDR3 here is CSARDDTRYTF. The DNA for the CDR3 is TGCAGTGCTAGAGATGACACCCGGTACACCTTC.

The genes are TRBV7-8 and TRBJ2-2; D not resolved. Germline V gene sequence: CDR1 SGHVS, CDR2 FQNEAQ. There are 15 residues in the CDR3. V dropped 0 bases and J dropped 4 bases, with 9 bases sitting between them. CDR3 loop: CASSLAQRITGELFF. For the CDR3, the DNA is TGTGCCAGCAGCTTAGCCCAAAGAATCACCGGGGAGCTGTTTTTT. Variable domain in full (rest from reference TRBV7-8 and TRBJ2-2): GAGVSQSPRYKVAKRGQDVALRCDPISGHVSLFWYQQALGQGPEFLTYFQNEAQLDKSGLPSDRFFAERPEGSVSTLKIQRTQQEDSAVYLCASSLAQRITGELFFGEGSRLTVL.

V usage is TRBV2 and J usage is TRBJ2-1; 10 bases map to TRBD2. The germline gives CDR1 SNHLY, CDR2 FYNNEI. V dropped 3 bases and J dropped 8; count of bases not matched to a gene: 4. This CDR3 region has 14 residues. CDR3 protein: CASSDQRGGYEQFF. The CDR3, as DNA: TGTGCCAGCAGTGACCAGCGGGGGGGCTATGAGCAGTTCTTC.

V usage is TRBV2 and J usage is TRBJ1-4; 10 bases match TRBD1. V lost 5 bases and J lost 4; bases outside the gene matches: 4. The CDR3 has 15 residues. CDR1 is SNHLY, CDR2 FYNNEI, per germline. In DNA, the CDR3 is TGTGCCAGCAGTCGGGACAGGGGCGGTAATGAAAAACTGTTTTTT. Translating gives CASSRDRGGNEKLFF.

The chain carries TRBV7-2 and TRBJ2-3; a weak D match, TRBD1 (5 bases). CDR3 length equals 15 residues. CDR1 SGHTA and CDR2 FQGNSA come from the germline V gene. With 5 bases removed from V and 0 bases from J, the gap between germline ends came to 12 bases. The CDR3 DNA sequence: TGTGCCAGCAGCGCCATGCAGGGCAGCACAGATACGCAGTATTTT. The encoded protein is CASSAMQGSTDTQYF.

The V and J genes are TRBV11-2 and TRBJ1-2, with D uncertain. Germline CDR1 and CDR2: SGHAT and FQNNGV. Trimming pared 7 bases from V and 2 bases from J, leaving 20 bases between. The CDR3 consists of 16 residues. CDR3 coding DNA: TGTGCCAGCACCCCCCTAGGGCAGGTGAAAAACTATGGCTACACCTTC. Its translation: CASTPLGQVKNYGYTF.

The chain links TRBV28 to TRBJ2-4; tentative D call: TRBD2 (5 bases). The ends were cut back, 6 bases at V and 4 bases at J, with 16 bases in the middle. The CDR3 is 15 amino acids. CDR1 and CDR2 from the germline V gene are MDHEN and SYDVKM. CDR3 DNA sequence: TGTGCCAGCAGCCCCTCTCGAGGGAGTAAAAACATTCAGTACTTC. Translating it yields CASSPSRGSKNIQYF.

The chain is built from TRBV2 and TRBJ1-1; 7 positions match TRBD1. After removal of 5 bases from V and 4 bases from J, the junction contained 4 bases not matched to a gene. The length of the CDR3 is 13 residues. Germline V gene sequence: CDR1 SNHLY, CDR2 FYNNEI. The CDR3 DNA sequence: TGTGCCAGCAGTACAGGGGCCGCCACTGAAGCTTTCTTT. This translates into CASSTGAATEAFF.

The V call is TRBV27, the J call TRBJ2-7; D is perhaps TRBD2 (7 bases). The germline gives CDR1 MNHEY, CDR2 SMNVEV (reference sequence). Between the trimmed V and J ends, which lost 0 bases and 4 bases, there was a span of 16 bases. The length of the CDR3 is 16 residues. CDR3 coding DNA: TGTGCCAGCAGTTTATCCGGGGCGGGGGCCTTATACGAGCAGTACTTC. Amino acids: CASSLSGAGALYEQYF.

In this sample, this clone turned up a few times. The chain combines TRBV19 with TRBJ2-1; TRBD2 matches 9 bases. Germline CDR1 is LNHDA and CDR2 is SQIVND (reference sequence). The CDR3 consists of 14 residues. V trimming: 4 bases; J trimming: 6 bases; junction bases outside the gene matches: 4. The CDR3 loop reads CASSTGLAPNEQFF. The DNA for the CDR3 is TGTGCCAGTAGTACGGGACTAGCTCCCAATGAGCAGTTCTTC.

This clone was seen a single time. The V call is TRBV7-8, the J call TRBJ1-1, with TRBD1 as a possible D gene (5 bases). The V end was cut by 5 bases, the J end by 1 base, with 8 bases between. The CDR3 sequence is 13 residues long. Germline CDR1 and CDR2: SGHVS and FQNEAQ. The CDR3 DNA is TGTGCCAGCAGCCCCAGGGCGAACACTGAAGCTTTCTTT. It encodes CASSPRANTEAFF.

J is TRBJ2-7 and V is TRBV11-2; 9 bases align to TRBD2. CDR3 length equals 15 residues. Germline V gene lookup returns CDR1 SGHAT and CDR2 FQNNGV. V shed 5 bases, J shed 4 bases, and the junction held 9 bases outside the gene matches. The CDR3 spells CASSRPGGGDYEQYF. CDR3 coding DNA: TGTGCCAGCAGCCGGCCGGGCGGGGGGGATTACGAGCAGTACTTC.